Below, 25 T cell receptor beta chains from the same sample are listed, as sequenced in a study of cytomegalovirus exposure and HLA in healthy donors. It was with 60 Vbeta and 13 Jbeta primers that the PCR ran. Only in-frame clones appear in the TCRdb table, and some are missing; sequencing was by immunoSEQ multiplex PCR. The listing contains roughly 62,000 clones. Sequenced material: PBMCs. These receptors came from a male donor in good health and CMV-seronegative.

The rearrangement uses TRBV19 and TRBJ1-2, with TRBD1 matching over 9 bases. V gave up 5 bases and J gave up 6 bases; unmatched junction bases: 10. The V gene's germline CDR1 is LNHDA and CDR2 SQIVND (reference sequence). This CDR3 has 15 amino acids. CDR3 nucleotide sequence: TGTGCCAGTAGTGCACCGGGACAGGGTGCTGATGGCTACACCTTC. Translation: CASSAPGQGADGYTF.

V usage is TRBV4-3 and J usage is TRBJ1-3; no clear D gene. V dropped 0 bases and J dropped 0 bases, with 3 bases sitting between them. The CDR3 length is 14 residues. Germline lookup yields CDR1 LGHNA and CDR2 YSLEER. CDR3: CASSQDNSGNTIYF. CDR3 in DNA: TGCGCCAGCAGCCAAGACAACTCTGGAAACACCATATATTTT.

The CDR3 DNA reads TGTGCCAGCAGTACCTATGGAGCGAACTATGGCTACACCTTC. This gives the protein CASSTYGANYGYTF. This chain joins TRBV5-4 and TRBJ1-2; D ambiguous. The CDR3 totals 14 residues. V lost 5 bases to trimming and J lost 2 bases, with 13 bases between them. Looked up from germline, CDR1 is SGHNT and CDR2 is YYREEE (reference sequence). Full variable domain (missing parts from reference TRBV5-4 and TRBJ1-2): ETGVTQSPTHLIKTRGQQVTLRCSSQSGHNTVSWYQQALGQGPQFIFQYYREEENGRGNFPPRFSGLQFPNYSSELNVNALELDDSALYLCASSTYGANYGYTFGSGTRLTVV.

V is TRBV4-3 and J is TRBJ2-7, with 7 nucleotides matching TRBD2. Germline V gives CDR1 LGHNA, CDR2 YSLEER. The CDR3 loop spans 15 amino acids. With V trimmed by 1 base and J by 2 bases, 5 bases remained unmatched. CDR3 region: CASSQGGGVAYEQYF. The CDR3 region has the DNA TGCGCCAGCAGCCAAGGCGGGGGTGTAGCCTACGAGCAGTACTTC.

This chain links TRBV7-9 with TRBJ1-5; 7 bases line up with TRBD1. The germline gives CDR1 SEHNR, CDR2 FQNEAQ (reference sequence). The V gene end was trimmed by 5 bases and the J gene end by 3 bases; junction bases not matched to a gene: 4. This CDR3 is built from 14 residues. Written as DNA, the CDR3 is TGTGCCAGCAGCATGGGACAGTCCAATCAGCCCCAGCATTTT. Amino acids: CASSMGQSNQPQHF.

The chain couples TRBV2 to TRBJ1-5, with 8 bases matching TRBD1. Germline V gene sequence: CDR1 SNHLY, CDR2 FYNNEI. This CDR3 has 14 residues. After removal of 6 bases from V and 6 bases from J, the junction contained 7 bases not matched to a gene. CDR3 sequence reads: CASRDRGDVQPQHF. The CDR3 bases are TGTGCCAGCAGAGACAGGGGAGATGTTCAGCCCCAGCATTTT.

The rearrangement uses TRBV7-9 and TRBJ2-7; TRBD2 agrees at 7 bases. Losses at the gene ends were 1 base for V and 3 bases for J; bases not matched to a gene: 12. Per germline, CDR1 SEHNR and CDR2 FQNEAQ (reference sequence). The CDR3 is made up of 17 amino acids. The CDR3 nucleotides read TGTGCCAGCAGCTTAGTTGGATCGGGGCGGGAGTTCTACGAGCAGTACTTC. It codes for CASSLVGSGREFYEQYF. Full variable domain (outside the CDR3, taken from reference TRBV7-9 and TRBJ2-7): DTGVSQNPRHKITKRGQNVTFRCDPISEHNRLYWYRQTLGQGPEFLTYFQNEAQLEKSRLLSDRFSAERPKGSFSTLEIQRTEQGDSAMYLCASSLVGSGREFYEQYFGPGTRLTVT.

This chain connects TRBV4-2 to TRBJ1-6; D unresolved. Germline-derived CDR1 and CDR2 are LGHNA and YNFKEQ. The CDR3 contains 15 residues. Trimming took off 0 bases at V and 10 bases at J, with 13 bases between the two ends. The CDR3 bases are TGTGCCAGCAGCCAAGATCCAAGCCCTAACTCACCCCTCCACTTT. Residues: CASSQDPSPNSPLHF.

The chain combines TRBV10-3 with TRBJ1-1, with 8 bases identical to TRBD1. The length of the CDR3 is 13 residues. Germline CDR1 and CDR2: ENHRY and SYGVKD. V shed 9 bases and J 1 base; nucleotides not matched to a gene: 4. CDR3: CAMSGTGNTEAFF. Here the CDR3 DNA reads TGTGCCATGAGCGGGACAGGGAACACTGAAGCTTTCTTT.

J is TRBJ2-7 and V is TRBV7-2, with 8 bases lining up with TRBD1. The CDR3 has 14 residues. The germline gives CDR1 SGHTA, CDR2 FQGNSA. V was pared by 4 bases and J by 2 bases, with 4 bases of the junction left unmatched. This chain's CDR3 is CASSSPGQAYEQYF. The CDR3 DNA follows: TGTGCCAGCAGCTCGCCGGGACAGGCCTACGAGCAGTACTTC.

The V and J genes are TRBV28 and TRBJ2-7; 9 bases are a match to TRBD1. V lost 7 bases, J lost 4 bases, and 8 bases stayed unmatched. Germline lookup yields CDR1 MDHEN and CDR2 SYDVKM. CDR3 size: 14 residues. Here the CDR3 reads CASTSTGGRYEQYF. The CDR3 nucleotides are TGTGCCAGCACCTCGACAGGGGGAAGGTACGAGCAGTACTTC.

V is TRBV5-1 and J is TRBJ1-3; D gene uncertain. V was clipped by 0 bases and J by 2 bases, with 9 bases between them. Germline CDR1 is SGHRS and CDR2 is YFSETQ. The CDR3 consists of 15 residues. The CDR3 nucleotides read TGCGCCAGCAGCTTGGTAGGAGCTCCTGGAAACACCATATATTTT. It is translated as CASSLVGAPGNTIYF. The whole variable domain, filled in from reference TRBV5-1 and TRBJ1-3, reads KAGVTQTPRYLIKTRGQQVTLSCSPISGHRSVSWYQQTPGQGLQFLFEYFSETQRNKGNFPGRFSGRQFSNSRSEMNVSTLELGDSALYLCASSLVGAPGNTIYFGEGSWLTVV.

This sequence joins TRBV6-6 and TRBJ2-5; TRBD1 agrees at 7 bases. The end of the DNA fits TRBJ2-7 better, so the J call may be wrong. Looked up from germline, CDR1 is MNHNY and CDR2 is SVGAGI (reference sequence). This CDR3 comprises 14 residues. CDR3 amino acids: CASSYSTGTYEQYF. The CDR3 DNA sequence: TGTGCCAGCAGTTACTCGACAGGGACCTACGAGCAGTACTTC.

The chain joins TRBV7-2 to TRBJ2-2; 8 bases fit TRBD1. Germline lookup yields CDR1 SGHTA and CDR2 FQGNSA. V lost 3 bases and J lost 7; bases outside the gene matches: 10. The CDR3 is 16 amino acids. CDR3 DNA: TGTGCCAGCAGCTTCTCCGGGACAGGTTCCGGCGGGGAGCTGTTTTTT. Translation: CASSFSGTGSGGELFF.

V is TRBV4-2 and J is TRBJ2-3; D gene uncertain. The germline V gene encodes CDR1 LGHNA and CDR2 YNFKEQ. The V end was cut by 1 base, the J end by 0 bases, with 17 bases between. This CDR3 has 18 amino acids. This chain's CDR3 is CASSQGLVQLGSTDTQYF. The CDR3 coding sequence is TGTGCCAGCAGCCAAGGATTGGTGCAGCTGGGCAGCACAGATACGCAGTATTTT.

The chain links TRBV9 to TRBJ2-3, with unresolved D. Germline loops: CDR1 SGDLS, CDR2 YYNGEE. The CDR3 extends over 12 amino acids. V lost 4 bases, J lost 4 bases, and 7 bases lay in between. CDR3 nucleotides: TGTGCCAGCAGCCCGCGTTCAGATACGCAGTATTTT. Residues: CASSPRSDTQYF. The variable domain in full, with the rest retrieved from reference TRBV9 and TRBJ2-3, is DSGVTQTPKHLITATGQRVTLRCSPRSGDLSVYWYQQSLDQGLQFLIQYYNGEERAKGNILERFSAQQFPDLHSELNLSSLELGDSALYFCASSPRSDTQYFGPGTRLTVL.

DNA for the CDR3: TGTGCCAGCAGCCCGCGGTGGAACACTGAAGCTTTCTTT. Its protein product is CASSPRWNTEAFF. The chain employs TRBV7-2 and TRBJ1-1, with D uncertain. V lost 5 bases to trimming and J lost 1 base, with 8 bases between them. Germline loops: CDR1 SGHTA, CDR2 FQGNSA. The CDR3 has 13 residues.

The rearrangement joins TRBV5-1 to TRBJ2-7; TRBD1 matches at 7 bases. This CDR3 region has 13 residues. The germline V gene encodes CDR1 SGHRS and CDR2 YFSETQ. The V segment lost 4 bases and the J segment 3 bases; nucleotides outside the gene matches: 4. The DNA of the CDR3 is TGCGCCAGCAGCCGGACAGGCCTCTACGAGCAGTACTTC. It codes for CASSRTGLYEQYF.

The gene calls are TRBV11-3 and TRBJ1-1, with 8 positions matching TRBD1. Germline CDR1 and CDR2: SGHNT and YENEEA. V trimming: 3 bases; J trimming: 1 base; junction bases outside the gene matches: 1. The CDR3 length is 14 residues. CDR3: CASSFGTGNTEAFF. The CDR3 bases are TGTGCCAGCAGCTTTGGGACAGGGAACACTGAAGCTTTCTTT.

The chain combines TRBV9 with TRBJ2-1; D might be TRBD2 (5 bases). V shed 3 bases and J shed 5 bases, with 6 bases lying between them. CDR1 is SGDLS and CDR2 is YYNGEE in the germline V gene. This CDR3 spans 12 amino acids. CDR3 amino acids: CASSDSDNEQFF. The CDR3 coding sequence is TGTGCCAGCAGCGATAGCGACAATGAGCAGTTCTTC.

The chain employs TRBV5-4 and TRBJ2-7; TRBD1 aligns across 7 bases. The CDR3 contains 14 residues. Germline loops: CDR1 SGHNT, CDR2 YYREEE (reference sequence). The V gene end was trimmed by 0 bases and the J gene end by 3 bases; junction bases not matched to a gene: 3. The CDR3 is CASSLDRGDYEQYF. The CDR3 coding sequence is TGTGCCAGCAGCTTGGACAGGGGAGACTACGAGCAGTACTTC.

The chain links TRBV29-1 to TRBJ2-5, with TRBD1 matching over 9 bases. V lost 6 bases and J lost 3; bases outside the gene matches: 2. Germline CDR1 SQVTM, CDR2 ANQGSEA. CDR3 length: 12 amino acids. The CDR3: CSVTGGEETQYF. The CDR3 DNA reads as TGCAGCGTGACAGGGGGAGAAGAGACCCAGTACTTC.

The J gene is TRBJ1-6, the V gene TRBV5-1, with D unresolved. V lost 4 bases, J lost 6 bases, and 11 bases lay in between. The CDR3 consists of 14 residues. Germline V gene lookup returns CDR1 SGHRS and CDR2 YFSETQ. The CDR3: CASSPDLVNSPLHF. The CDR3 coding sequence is TGCGCCAGCAGCCCCGACTTAGTTAATTCACCCCTCCACTTT.

This CDR3 is CASSLTRVADNEQFF. CDR3 sequence (DNA): TGTGCCAGCAGTCTAACCAGGGTCGCCGACAATGAGCAGTTCTTC. The genes are TRBV28 and TRBJ2-1; weak D call: TRBD1 (5 bases). V lost 5 bases, J lost 5 bases, and 16 bases lay in between. The CDR3 totals 15 residues. The germline V gene encodes CDR1 MDHEN and CDR2 SYDVKM. The full variable domain, with the rest looked up from reference TRBV28 and TRBJ2-1, is DVKVTQSSRYLVKRTGEKVFLECVQDMDHENMFWYRQDPGLGLRLIYFSYDVKMKEKGDIPEGYSVSREKKERFSLILESASTNQTSMYLCASSLTRVADNEQFFGPGTRLTVL.

The CDR3 sequence is CASSLAGQGYEQYF. CDR3 in DNA: TGTGCCAGCAGCTTAGCTGGGCAGGGCTACGAGCAGTACTTC. V usage is TRBV11-2 and J usage is TRBJ2-7, with D perhaps TRBD1 (5 bases). The CDR3 spans 14 residues. The germline gives CDR1 SGHAT, CDR2 FQNNGV. V lost 1 base and J 3 bases, leaving 10 bases between the germline ends.